This T cell receptor (beta chain) was recorded in a study of CD8 T cells in ankylosing spondylitis. This clonotype has more than one count but fewer than ten. Each CDR3 protein gets one entry after TCRdb re-called the 5' RACE reads with MiXCR. Among about 360,000 distinct CDR3 sequences listed, 20% to 25% were seen once. The CDR3 spans 15 residues. CDR1 is SGHNT and CDR2 is YYREEE in the germline V gene (reference sequence). Trimming at V came to 3 bases and at J to 5 bases, leaving 8 bases not matched to a gene. The receptor was derived from a male donor with ankylosing spondylitis or in good health (not recorded which). V usage is TRBV5-4 and J usage is TRBJ2-1; 7 bases line up with TRBD1. Sequences were obtained from blood, either unsorted or a sorted T cell fraction (not recorded which). The CDR3, as DNA: TGTGCCAGCAGCTCGACAGGGCTCACGGACAATGAGCAGTTCTTC. Protein product: CASSSTGLTDNEQFF.